Shown below are 20 T cell receptor beta chains from a single sample sequenced in a study of OX40 agonist ivuxolimab in advanced cancers. The method was immunoSEQ multiplex PCR; TCRdb's version includes in-frame clones alone and lacks a portion of them. The sample holds about 28,000 clones, 70% to 90% seen once. The source material was CD4+ or CD8+ T cells sorted from blood, sampled in a trial of the OX40 agonist ivuxolimab. Source of these receptors: an adult with an advanced solid tumor such as melanoma, head and neck, liver or kidney cancer.

This chain connects TRBV5-4 to TRBJ2-1, with TRBD1 matching over 9 bases. Germline V gene sequence: CDR1 SGHNT, CDR2 YYREEE (reference sequence). After removal of 4 bases from V and 7 bases from J, the junction contained 15 bases not matched to a gene. This CDR3 has 17 amino acids. The CDR3 DNA reads TGTGCCAGCAGCACGTTAGGGGGGACAGGGAGCAGTAATGAGCAGTTCTTC. This codes for CASSTLGGTGSSNEQFF.

This chain uses TRBV5-1 with TRBJ2-7; D ambiguous. Trimming took off 1 base at V and 0 bases at J, with 14 bases between the two ends. The CDR3 is 16 residues long. Germline assignment: CDR1 SGHRS and CDR2 YFSETQ. CDR3 in DNA: TGCGCCAGCAGCTTGTATGGTCGACGGGCCTCCTACGAGCAGTACTTC. It encodes CASSLYGRRASYEQYF.

This rearrangement joins TRBV7-9 to TRBJ1-1; D gene unclear. This CDR3 region has 15 residues. Between the trimmed V and J ends, which lost 5 bases and 1 base, there was a span of 14 bases. The germline gives CDR1 SEHNR, CDR2 FQNEAQ (reference sequence). This CDR3 is CASSHTRGPNTEAFF. As DNA, the CDR3 is TGTGCCAGCAGCCACACTCGAGGACCGAACACTGAAGCTTTCTTT.

This clone was observed once. The CDR3 DNA sequence: TGTGCCAGCAGAAGCGGCCCTAGCACAGATACGCAGTATTTT. It codes for CASRSGPSTDTQYF. The V and J genes are TRBV11-2 and TRBJ2-3; a possible D gene is TRBD2 (5 bases). The germline CDR1 and CDR2 sequences are SGHAT and FQNNGV. The CDR3 has 14 amino acids. V lost 6 bases and J 0 bases, leaving 10 bases between the germline ends.

V is TRBV2 and J is TRBJ2-5, with 10 positions matching TRBD2. Germline V gives CDR1 SNHLY, CDR2 FYNNEI. The J segment lost 0 bases and the V segment lost 3 bases, leaving 7 bases of the junction unmatched. The CDR3 is made up of 17 amino acids. Here the CDR3 reads CASSEGLSGRHQETQYF. CDR3 coding DNA: TGTGCCAGCAGTGAGGGCCTTAGCGGGAGGCACCAAGAGACCCAGTACTTC.

The table lists this clone with a count of one. V and J are TRBV7-9 and TRBJ2-1, with 12 bases that match TRBD2. CDR3 length equals 17 residues. V lost 5 bases, J lost 0 bases, and 5 bases stayed unmatched. From germline, CDR1 is SEHNR and CDR2 FQNEAQ (reference sequence). CDR3 nucleotide sequence: TGTGCCAGCAGCCCCCAGACTAGCGGGAGCTCCTACAATGAGCAGTTCTTC. Amino acids: CASSPQTSGSSYNEQFF. Filled out from reference TRBV7-9 and TRBJ2-1, the complete variable domain reads DTGVSQNPRHKITKRGQNVTFRCDPISEHNRLYWYRQTLGQGPEFLTYFQNEAQLEKSRLLSDRFSAERPKGSFSTLEIQRTEQGDSAMYLCASSPQTSGSSYNEQFFGPGTRLTVL.

CDR3 sequence (DNA): TGCGCCAGCAGCCCGGGGGACAGGATGAATCAGCCCCAGCATTTT. This codes for CASSPGDRMNQPQHF. The chain couples TRBV5-1 to TRBJ1-5; TRBD1 matches 8 bases. Germline CDR1 reads SGHRS; CDR2 reads YFSETQ. The CDR3 is 15 residues long. With V trimmed by 4 bases and J by 4 bases, 7 bases remained unmatched.

The chain links TRBV6-1 to TRBJ2-1; no clear D gene. Per germline, CDR1 MNHNS and CDR2 SASEGT. The CDR3 sequence is 11 residues long. Trimming removed 5 bases from V and 6 bases from J, with 5 bases in between. CDR3 in amino acids: CASSYGNEQFF. The CDR3 DNA reads as TGTGCCAGCAGTTACGGCAATGAGCAGTTCTTC.

This clone was recorded once. The V call is TRBV10-3, the J call TRBJ2-1; TRBD2 is a possible D gene (7 bases). Trimming left V 6 bases short and J 2 bases short, with 8 bases between. The CDR3 sequence is 13 residues long. CDR1 is ENHRY, CDR2 SYGVKD, per germline. The CDR3, as DNA: TGTGCCATCAGGGGGGGGCCCTACAATGAGCAGTTCTTC. This codes for CAIRGGPYNEQFF.

The rearrangement uses TRBV10-3 and TRBJ2-7; TRBD1 agrees at 8 bases. The CDR3 sequence is 13 residues long. The trim removed 7 bases at V and 3 bases at J, leaving 5 bases unmatched. Germline values: CDR1 ENHRY, CDR2 SYGVKD. In DNA form, the CDR3 reads TGTGCCATCACCGCGGACAGGGACTACGAGCAGTACTTC. As protein: CAITADRDYEQYF.

V is TRBV7-2 and J is TRBJ2-1, with D tentatively TRBD1 (6 bases). The CDR3 runs 17 residues. Trimming shortened V by 1 base and J by 0 bases, and 13 bases separated the two germline ends. Germline loops: CDR1 SGHTA, CDR2 FQGNSA. CDR3 loop: CASSLEGGFSSYNEQFF. DNA for the CDR3: TGTGCCAGCAGCTTAGAAGGGGGTTTTAGCTCCTACAATGAGCAGTTCTTC.

This clone was detected only once. This chain uses TRBV28 with TRBJ2-7, with 7 bases lining up with TRBD1. Germline V gene sequence: CDR1 MDHEN, CDR2 SYDVKM. CDR3 length: 14 amino acids. The junction had 7 bases not matched to a gene; V was cut back by 6 bases and J by 2 bases. CDR3 region: CASRVGQEAYEQYF. CDR3 bases: TGTGCCAGCAGAGTTGGACAGGAAGCCTACGAGCAGTACTTC.

This clone appeared a single time. V is TRBV28 and J is TRBJ2-7, with a possible D match to TRBD2 (5 bases). Germline values: CDR1 MDHEN, CDR2 SYDVKM. Trimming shortened V by 6 bases and J by 3 bases, and 24 bases separated the two germline ends. The CDR3 sequence is 17 residues long. CDR3 nucleotide sequence: TGTGCCAGCAGCCCAAAAATACTAGAGAGGTACGGCTACGAGCAGTACTTC. Its protein product is CASSPKILERYGYEQYF.

This CDR3 is CASSQEGGTGGVETQYF. Here the CDR3 DNA reads TGCGCCAGCAGCCAAGAGGGCGGGACAGGGGGCGTTGAGACCCAGTACTTC. The rearrangement links TRBV4-3 to TRBJ2-5, with 12 bases identical to TRBD1. Germline V gene lookup returns CDR1 LGHNA and CDR2 YSLEER. The trim removed 0 bases at V and 5 bases at J, leaving 7 bases unmatched. The length of the CDR3 is 17 residues.

This chain uses TRBV5-6 with TRBJ2-1; no clear D. The V end lost 4 bases, the J end lost 10 bases, and 15 bases lay between the germline ends. This CDR3 is 13 amino acids long. Per germline, CDR1 SGHDT and CDR2 YYEEEE. As DNA, the CDR3 is TGTGCCAGCAGCCGAGGCGGATCCCTGGAGCAGTTCTTC. This translates into CASSRGGSLEQFF. The variable domain in full, with the rest retrieved from reference TRBV5-6 and TRBJ2-1, is DAGVTQSPTHLIKTRGQQVTLRCSPKSGHDTVSWYQQALGQGPQFIFQYYEEEERQRGNFPDRFSGHQFPNYSSELNVNALLLGDSALYLCASSRGGSLEQFFGPGTRLTVL.

The chain joins TRBV10-2 to TRBJ2-7; 7 positions match TRBD1. Germline CDR1 is WSHSY and CDR2 is SAAADI. The CDR3 is 14 amino acids. The V segment lost 4 bases and the J segment 1 base; nucleotides outside the gene matches: 4. The CDR3: CASSGAGGSYEQYF. CDR3 DNA sequence: TGCGCCAGCAGTGGCGCAGGGGGTTCCTACGAGCAGTACTTC.

The chain carries TRBV28 and TRBJ2-7; the D is unclear. Trimming removed 6 bases at V and 3 bases at J, with 18 bases between. The CDR3 runs to 15 residues. Germline loops: CDR1 MDHEN, CDR2 SYDVKM. The CDR3 coding sequence is TGTGCCAGCAGATTACGCGCTCAGCGAGGCTACGAGCAGTACTTC. Encoded protein: CASRLRAQRGYEQYF. The full variable domain, its missing parts supplied by reference TRBV28 and TRBJ2-7, is DVKVTQSSRYLVKRTGEKVFLECVQDMDHENMFWYRQDPGLGLRLIYFSYDVKMKEKGDIPEGYSVSREKKERFSLILESASTNQTSMYLCASRLRAQRGYEQYFGPGTRLTVT.

V usage is TRBV25-1 and J usage is TRBJ1-4, with 9 positions matching TRBD1. From germline, CDR1 is MGHDK and CDR2 SYGVNS. The CDR3 is made up of 16 amino acids. The V segment lost 0 bases and the J segment 7 bases; nucleotides outside the gene matches: 6. This CDR3 reads CASSEYKGTGTEKLFF. For the CDR3, the DNA is TGTGCCAGCAGTGAATATAAAGGGACAGGGACTGAAAAACTGTTTTTT.

This chain links TRBV7-9 with TRBJ2-1; 7 nucleotides agree with TRBD2. The V segment lost 5 bases and the J segment 7 bases; nucleotides outside the gene matches: 14. CDR1 is SEHNR and CDR2 is FQNEAQ in the germline V gene (reference sequence). The CDR3 extends over 16 amino acids. For the CDR3, the DNA is TGTGCCAGCAGCCCCTCATCGGGACTAAAGAAGAATGAGCAGTTCTTC. It encodes CASSPSSGLKKNEQFF.

The chain combines TRBV18 with TRBJ2-7, with TRBD1 identical over 7 bases. Per the germline V gene, CDR1 is KGHSH and CDR2 is LQKENI. CDR3 size: 13 residues. After removal of 3 bases from V and 4 bases from J, the junction contained 3 bases not matched to a gene. CDR3 residues: CASSPPTGYEQYF. CDR3 in DNA: TGTGCCAGCTCACCTCCGACAGGGTACGAGCAGTACTTC.